This T cell receptor (beta chain) comes out of a study of T cells after yellow fever vaccination (dated by TCRdb to between 2019 and 2020). Context from the whole study: The SMART-Seq v4 Ultra Low Input RNA kit was used to prepare libraries from fractions with low cell numbers. Bulk PBMC replicates and cell subsets were isolated from blood drawn at multiple timepoints before and after both primary and secondary immunization. To follow T-cell clones before and after primary and booster YFV17D yellow fever vaccination, bulk TCR alpha and beta repertoires were sequenced over time. The cohort comprised two healthy male donors, one aged 18 to 30 and one aged 30 to 40 years. General study outcomes and caveats: After the booster, most clones that had expanded after primary vaccination were detected again (around 95% of CD4 and around nine tenths of CD8), suggesting broad maintenance of memory. Only two donors were included in the study, so the extent to which the findings can be generalized is limited. FACS-sorted repertoires could contain abundant contaminating clonotypes from the bulk population, so computational filtering was required. The secondary T-cell response was weaker than the primary response but faster, peaking on day 5 instead of day 15. A small share of clonotypes occurred in both CD4 and CD8 compartments, likely arising from convergent recombination.

There are many counts of this clonotype. Its specific antigen is unknown. The record has no base qualities; no much larger clone is one base away. The data were produced on an Illumina NovaSeq 6000. TCR cDNA was synthesized by 5'RACE template switching, through which a universal primer site and unique molecular identifiers were introduced. Priming of cDNA synthesis was performed from both the TCR alpha and TCR beta constant segments. Libraries were amplified in two PCR steps, with sample barcodes and sequencing adapters added in the second step. Libraries were sequenced on Illumina HiSeq 2500 (2x100 bp) or NovaSeq (2x150 bp). On the authors' methods: Reads were demultiplexed and collapsed into UMI consensus sequences with MIGEC, and V(D)J alignment was performed with MiXCR. Using edgeR on replicate PBMC samples, clonotypes were called vaccine-responding if FDR was below 0.01 and the log2 fold change was above 5 up to day 15. Each bulk clonotype was labeled CD4 or CD8 based on which sequenced repertoire, CD4 or CD8, contained the clonotype at higher abundance. Using fastp trimming at Q25 and MiXCR clonotype assembly, TCRdb reanalyzed the public sequencing data and kept in-frame beta chains. Duplicate CDR3 protein sequences are folded into a single record with the most common DNA and genes. The V and J calls and clone size are TCRdb's, not the authors'. The sample table records 250,000 to 300,000 distinct CDR3 sequences; about 10% of these occur just once. About 3.5% of the sample is held by the ten biggest clonotypes.

For CDR1 and CDR2, the germline V gene lists SGHRS and YFSETQ. The CDR3 goes from the cysteine to the phenylalanine over 12 residues. CDR3 DNA is the only sequence kept; it has 36 bases, read in frame from the first base. Compared with germline, V lacks 3 bases and J lacks 5 bases; bases without a gene match: 1. Explained via the paper, the treatment or condition label denotes: live attenuated yellow fever vaccine strain. A standard Ficoll-Paque protocol was used to isolate PBMCs from peripheral blood. Dynabeads CD4 and CD8 positive selection kits were used to isolate CD4 and CD8 T-cell fractions. TriZol was used to extract RNA from bulk PBMCs, CD4 and CD8 fractions, and dextramer-positive and dextramer-negative fractions.

This specimen was CD4+ T cells sorted from PBMCs, taken 5 days after the yellow fever booster vaccination. Recombination joined TRBV5-1 with TRBJ2-7, with TRBD1 matching 8 junction bases. The source of this sequence is a man aged 18 to 29 who received the YFV17D yellow fever vaccine. The CDR3 region reads CASSWTGHEQYF. The base sequence is TGCGCCAGCAGCTGGACAGGGCACGAGCAGTACTTC.